Each of the 16 T cell receptor beta chains below was sequenced from the same sample in a study of cytomegalovirus exposure and HLA in healthy donors. The PCR contained 60 Vbeta and 13 Jbeta primers. Libraries were prepared by immunoSEQ multiplex PCR; TCRdb keeps only in-frame clonotypes and omits some of them. The repertoire holds 90,000 or so clones, with roughly 70% as singletons. Input material: PBMCs. The receptors come from a woman aged 18 to 35 in good health and CMV-seropositive.

This chain links TRBV5-1 with TRBJ1-1; D gene uncertain. Germline V lookup: CDR1 SGHRS, CDR2 YFSETQ. There are 15 residues in the CDR3. Trimming took 0 bases from V and 5 from J, leaving 14 bases between them. This chain's CDR3 is CASSLAAGPGTEAFF. The CDR3 DNA reads as TGCGCCAGCAGCTTGGCTGCCGGTCCGGGGACTGAAGCTTTCTTT. The full variable domain, in which reference TRBV5-1 and TRBJ1-1 provide the parts outside the CDR3, is KAGVTQTPRYLIKTRGQQVTLSCSPISGHRSVSWYQQTPGQGLQFLFEYFSETQRNKGNFPGRFSGRQFSNSRSEMNVSTLELGDSALYLCASSLAAGPGTEAFFGQGTRLTVV.

The chain joins TRBV7-6 to TRBJ2-5, with 10 nucleotides matching TRBD1. Per the germline V gene, CDR1 is SGHVS and CDR2 is FNYEAQ. The junction had 6 bases not matched to a gene; V was cut back by 5 bases and J by 3 bases. The CDR3 sequence is 15 residues long. CDR3 nucleotides: TGTGCCAGCAGCCAAGGACAGGGGGAGAAAGAGACCCAGTACTTC. It codes for CASSQGQGEKETQYF.

The V call is TRBV6-1, the J call TRBJ1-2; D remains unclear. This CDR3 has 12 residues. V lost 2 bases and J lost 5, with 6 bases in between. CDR1 is MNHNS and CDR2 is SASEGT in the germline V gene. The DNA of the CDR3 is TGTGCCAGCAGTGAATCTGCGTATGGCTACACCTTC. This sequence encodes CASSESAYGYTF.

The CDR3 sequence: CAWASGRGDTQYF. The CDR3 DNA reads TGTGCCTGGGCTAGCGGGAGGGGAGATACGCAGTATTTT. The V gene is TRBV30, the J gene TRBJ2-3; TRBD2 agrees at 12 bases. The CDR3 has 13 residues. After removal of 5 bases from V and 5 bases from J, the junction contained 2 bases not matched to a gene. Germline V gene data show CDR1 as GTSNPN and CDR2 as SVGIG (reference sequence).

The gene calls are TRBV2 and TRBJ1-3; no reliable D call. The V end lost 6 bases, the J end lost 4 bases, and 7 bases lay between the germline ends. The germline V gene encodes CDR1 SNHLY and CDR2 FYNNEI. There are 12 residues in the CDR3. CDR3 DNA: TGTGCCAGCAGCCCTTCGGGAAACACCATATATTTT. It is translated as CASSPSGNTIYF. The full variable domain, with the rest looked up from reference TRBV2 and TRBJ1-3, is EPEVTQTPSHQVTQMGQEVILRCVPISNHLYFYWYRQILGQKVEFLVSFYNNEISEKSEIFDDQFSVERPDGSNFTLKIRSTKLEDSAMYFCASSPSGNTIYFGEGSWLTVV.

This chain links TRBV4-1 with TRBJ1-6, with D possibly being TRBD1 (5 bases). The V and J ends lost 4 bases and 5 bases respectively, with 18 bases between them. Germline CDR1 and CDR2: MGHRA and YSYEKL. This CDR3 has 17 amino acids. Here the CDR3 reads CASSPFLNRRNNSPLHF. The CDR3 DNA is TGCGCCAGCAGCCCGTTCCTAAACAGGAGAAATAATTCACCCCTCCACTTT.

This chain links TRBV7-2 with TRBJ2-3; TRBD1 matches at 8 bases. This CDR3 spans 15 amino acids. The V gene's germline CDR1 is SGHTA and CDR2 FQGNSA. Trimming cost V 5 bases and J 2 bases; bases outside gene matches: 6. CDR3 amino acids: CASSPRTGTTDTQYF. Here the CDR3 DNA reads TGTGCCAGCAGCCCACGGACAGGGACCACAGATACGCAGTATTTT.

The chain has TRBV19 and TRBJ1-2; maybe TRBD1 (5 bases). From germline, CDR1 is LNHDA and CDR2 SQIVND (reference sequence). Trimming took off 2 bases at V and 7 bases at J, with 14 bases between the two ends. The CDR3 sequence is 14 residues long. This CDR3 reads CASSILGQGGGYTF. The CDR3 DNA sequence: TGTGCCAGTAGTATACTCGGGCAGGGAGGTGGCTACACCTTC.

The V gene is TRBV2, the J gene TRBJ2-7; TRBD2 matches at 12 bases. The V and J ends lost 5 bases and 5 bases, in that order; junction bases with no gene match: 4. The CDR3 consists of 14 residues. The V gene's germline CDR1 is SNHLY and CDR2 FYNNEI. This chain's CDR3 is CASSRLAGENEQYF. As DNA, the CDR3 is TGTGCCAGCAGTAGACTAGCGGGAGAAAACGAGCAGTACTTC.

The chain recombines TRBV28 with TRBJ1-5, with 7 bases identical to TRBD1. The germline CDR1 and CDR2 sequences are MDHEN and SYDVKM. The CDR3 is 15 residues long. J gave up 4 bases and V 5 bases, and 8 bases lay outside the gene matches. The DNA of the CDR3 is TGTGCCAGCAGTCTCTCCCAGGGGGGAAATCAGCCCCAGCATTTT. Translated: CASSLSQGGNQPQHF.

This chain joins TRBV30 and TRBJ2-2; D remains ambiguous. CDR3 length equals 16 residues. V gave up 0 bases and J gave up 0 bases, with 11 bases separating them. Per the germline V gene, CDR1 is GTSNPN and CDR2 is SVGIG (reference sequence). CDR3 loop: CAWSVALSANTGELFF. The DNA of the CDR3 is TGTGCCTGGAGTGTAGCTCTGAGCGCGAACACCGGGGAGCTGTTTTTT.

CDR3 amino acids: CASSAQGTYQETQYF. For the CDR3, the DNA is TGTGCCAGCTCAGCACAGGGGACATACCAAGAGACCCAGTACTTC. The chain recombines TRBV18 with TRBJ2-5, with 7 nucleotides matching TRBD1. This CDR3 region has 15 residues. Germline loops: CDR1 KGHSH, CDR2 LQKENI. V lost 5 bases and J lost 0; bases outside the gene matches: 6.

The genes are TRBV5-5 and TRBJ1-6; tentative D call: TRBD1 (6 bases). CDR3 length equals 15 residues. Germline assignment: CDR1 SGHKS and CDR2 YYEKEE (reference sequence). Trimming pared 3 bases from V and 9 bases from J, leaving 16 bases between. CDR3 nucleotide sequence: TGTGCCAGCAGCTCACAGGGAATTATGGGTTCACCCCTCCACTTT. Residues: CASSSQGIMGSPLHF.

This clone showed up just a few times. The chain has TRBV9 and TRBJ1-1; no clear D gene. This CDR3 spans 15 amino acids. V dropped 3 bases and J dropped 1 base, with 13 bases sitting between them. Germline-derived CDR1 and CDR2 are SGDLS and YYNGEE. The chain's CDR3 is CASSAKTAGNTEAFF. In nucleotides, the CDR3 is TGTGCCAGCAGCGCAAAGACGGCAGGGAACACTGAAGCTTTCTTT.

J is TRBJ2-7 and V is TRBV28; perhaps TRBD1 as D (6 bases). The CDR3 length is 15 residues. V lost 3 bases to trimming and J lost 2 bases, with 14 bases between them. From germline, CDR1 is MDHEN and CDR2 SYDVKM. The CDR3 nucleotides are TGTGCCAGCAGTTTTGGTGACAGGCCAACCTACGAGCAGTACTTC. It encodes CASSFGDRPTYEQYF.

The V call is TRBV29-1, the J call TRBJ1-1; D gene unclear. Germline V lookup: CDR1 SQVTM, CDR2 ANQGSEA. The CDR3 contains 13 residues. Between the trimmed V and J ends, which lost 4 bases and 0 bases, there was a span of 9 bases. The CDR3 region has the DNA TGCAGCGTTGGGCTGACTATGAACACTGAAGCTTTCTTT. Its protein product is CSVGLTMNTEAFF. The whole variable domain, filled in from reference TRBV29-1 and TRBJ1-1, reads SAVISQKPSRDICQRGTSLTIQCQVDSQVTMMFWYRQQPGQSLTLIATANQGSEATYESGFVIDKFPISRPNLTFSTLTVSNMSPEDSSIYLCSVGLTMNTEAFFGQGTRLTVV.